This T cell receptor beta chain was recovered during a study of CD4+ T cells in melanoma. This table comes from immunoSEQ multiplex PCR, and its TCRdb copy is limited to in-frame clones, with some not included. The sample has around 100,000 clones, approximately 90% seen once. Germline values: CDR1 SGDLS, CDR2 YYNGEE. The CDR3 consists of 12 residues. Trimming shortened V by 4 bases and J by 7 bases, and 8 bases separated the two germline ends. This sequence originates from a human donor with melanoma. Sequenced sample: peripheral blood. V is TRBV9 and J is TRBJ2-2; D call uncertain. The CDR3 bases are TGTGCCAGCAGCTTCCATGGCGGGGAGCTGTTTTTT. Its protein is CASSFHGGELFF.